This T cell receptor (beta chain) derives from a study of blood T cells in healthy people across ages. Germline values: CDR1 SNHLY, CDR2 FYNNEI. The V gene lost 5 bases and the J gene lost 4 bases, with 9 bases spanning the gap. The CDR3 is made up of 13 amino acids. The authors ran a second PCR of about 6 to 11 cycles using a sample-barcoded 5' primer and a J-beta primer mix. TCRdb used MiXCR to reprocess the 5' RACE reads, holding one entry per CDR3 protein. The repertoire has about 1.4 million distinct CDR3 sequences, almost 60% of them found once; the top ten carry roughly 7%. Material: blood. This rearrangement joins TRBV2 to TRBJ2-1, with a tentative D call TRBD2 (5 bases). This receptor was taken from a man aged 18 to 29 in good health. CDR3 sequence reads: CASSKTTYNEQFF. Written as DNA, the CDR3 is TGTGCCAGCAGTAAGACTACTTACAATGAGCAGTTCTTC.